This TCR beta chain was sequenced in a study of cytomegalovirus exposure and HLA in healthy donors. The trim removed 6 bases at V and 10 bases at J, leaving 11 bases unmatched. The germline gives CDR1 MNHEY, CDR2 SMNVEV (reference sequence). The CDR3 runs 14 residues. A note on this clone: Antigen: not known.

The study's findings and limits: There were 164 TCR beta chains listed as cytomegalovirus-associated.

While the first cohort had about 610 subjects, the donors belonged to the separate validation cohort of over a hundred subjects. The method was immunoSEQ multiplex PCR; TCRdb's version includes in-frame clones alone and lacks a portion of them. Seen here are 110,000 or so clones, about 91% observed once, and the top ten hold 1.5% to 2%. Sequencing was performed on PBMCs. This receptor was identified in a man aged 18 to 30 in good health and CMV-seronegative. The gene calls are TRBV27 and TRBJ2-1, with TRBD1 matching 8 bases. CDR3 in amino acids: CASRSRTGLEEQFF. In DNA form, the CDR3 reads TGTGCCAGCAGATCTAGGACAGGGCTAGAAGAGCAGTTCTTC.